This TCR beta chain comes out of a study of CD8+CD57+ T cells in acquired aplastic anemia. In the study overall: On average, sorted CD4+ and CD8+ cells gave 3.2 ug of DNA. Study conclusions and caveats: Patients had twenty-nine CD8+ CDR3 sequences in common with controls (the shared set). The CD8+ Simpson's diversity of patients and controls was not significantly different.

Germline CDR1 and CDR2: SGHRS and YFSETQ. The length of the CDR3 is 14 residues. Trimming took off 2 bases at V and 2 bases at J, with 10 bases between the two ends. This clonotype was observed many times. Antigen unknown. Using genomic DNA as the template, TCR beta VDJ and CDR3 profiling was carried out. MiXCR, run by TCRdb on the reads, gives a single entry per CDR3 protein. The data contain 250,000 to 350,000 distinct CDR3 sequences, roughly three fifths of them singletons. This TCR derives from a human donor with severe aplastic anemia or a healthy control (not recorded which). Input material: sorted CD4+, CD8+, or CD8+CD57+ T cells (not recorded which) from PBMCs. The V call is TRBV5-1, the J call TRBJ2-5; TRBD1 is a possible D gene (6 bases). CDR3 in amino acids: CASSLQGQQETQYF. As DNA, the CDR3 is TGCGCCAGCAGCTTACAGGGCCAACAAGAGACCCAGTACTTC.